This is a list of T cell receptor beta chains from one sample in a study of blood T cell repertoires in COVID-19. Libraries were prepared by immunoSEQ multiplex PCR; TCRdb keeps only in-frame clonotypes and omits some of them. The profile covers over 200,000 clones, with about nine tenths appearing a single time and roughly 2.5% taken by the ten largest. The sequencing sample was made of peripheral blood. These TCRs come from a woman in her sixties with acute or convalescent COVID-19. Each CDR3 is given with its conserved first and last residue. D genes are given only for firm matches. For some rows the clone size is stated as once, few or many, or as a class when expanded; others skip it.

V gene	J gene	D gene	clone size	CDR3 protein	CDR3 DNA
TRBV7-2	TRBJ2-1	TRBD1	-	CASSETGKQFF	TGTGCCAGCAGCGAGACAGGGAAGCAGTTCTTC
TRBV4-2	TRBJ2-2	-	-	CASSQARGTGELFF	TGTGCCAGCAGCCAAGCTCGGGGCACCGGGGAGCTGTTTTTT
TRBV14	TRBJ1-4	-	-	CASSRNTGSNEKLFF	TGTGCCAGCAGCCGAAATACCGGGTCAAATGAAAAACTGTTTTTT
TRBV4-1	TRBJ2-1	TRBD1	-	CASSQPRQGVSSYNEQFF	TGCGCCAGCAGCCAACCTAGACAGGGGGTGAGCTCCTACAATGAGCAGTTCTTC
TRBV7-2	TRBJ2-3	TRBD2	-	CASSAGSGRVDTQYF	TGTGCCAGCAGCGCCGGTAGCGGGAGGGTGGATACGCAGTATTTT
TRBV2	TRBJ1-6	TRBD1	-	CASSEDRGAYNSPLHF	TGTGCCAGCAGTGAAGACAGGGGAGCCTATAATTCACCCCTCCACTTT
TRBV5-6	TRBJ2-3	TRBD2	-	CASSPKTGGRSDTQYF	TGTGCCAGCAGCCCCAAGACGGGAGGGAGATCAGATACGCAGTATTTT
TRBV19	TRBJ1-5	TRBD1	-	CASRMIRDRSNQPQHF	TGTGCCAGTCGTATGATCCGGGACAGAAGCAATCAGCCCCAGCATTTT
TRBV5-4	TRBJ2-3	TRBD1	-	CASSSDRTDTQYF	TGTGCCAGCAGTTCGGACAGGACAGATACGCAGTATTTT
TRBV12-3/TRBV12-4	TRBJ2-2	TRBD1	-	CASKRTGTGELFF	TGTGCCAGCAAACGGACAGGCACCGGGGAGCTGTTTTTT
TRBV4-3	TRBJ1-4	-	-	CASSQAAGTVATNEKLFF	TGCGCCAGCAGCCAAGCTGCGGGGACTGTAGCAACTAATGAAAAACTGTTTTTT
TRBV4-3	TRBJ1-1	-	-	CASSQDQGMNTEAFF	TGCGCCAGCAGCCAAGATCAGGGAATGAACACTGAAGCTTTCTTT
TRBV6-2/TRBV6-3	TRBJ1-6	-	once	CASSTPLHGQRALHF	TGTGCCAGCAGTACCCCCCTGCACGGCCAGCGGGCCCTCCACTTT
TRBV5-1	TRBJ1-2	-	-	CASSSTGDYGYTF	TGCGCCAGCAGCTCTACAGGAGACTATGGCTACACCTTC
TRBV30	TRBJ2-3	TRBD2	-	CAWSRPTSGATDTQYF	TGTGCCTGGAGTCGCCCAACTAGCGGGGCCACAGATACGCAGTATTTT
TRBV19	TRBJ1-1	-	-	CASSIKITPWNTEAFF	TGTGCCAGTAGTATTAAAATTACTCCCTGGAACACTGAAGCTTTCTTT
TRBV6-2/TRBV6-3	TRBJ2-7	-	-	CASSMRRDAAYEQYF	TGTGCCAGCAGCATGCGGCGGGACGCCGCCTACGAGCAGTACTTC
TRBV7-9	TRBJ2-7	-	-	CASSWDGTSNEQYF	TGTGCCAGCAGCTGGGACGGGACATCGAACGAGCAGTACTTC